The sequence of this T cell receptor (beta chain) was determined in a study of cytomegalovirus exposure and HLA in healthy donors (dated by TCRdb to about 2017). In the study overall: An earlier analysis of 587 of the donors reported 276 Gb of sequence data and 95 million to 120 million unique TCR beta sequences obtained from around 170 million T cells. Of the approximately 370 genotyped donors, 65% to 90% were placed in the genetic ancestry cluster associated with self-reported Caucasian donors. Donor age, sex, ethnicity and CMV serostatus were compiled alongside the repertoire data. All discovery cohort repertoires had been generated on a single sequencing platform. The study used immunosequencing to profile the T cell repertoires of approximately 630 subjects and linked those repertoires to cytomegalovirus serostatus. A handful of DR-DQ haplotypes were handled as single units for association and clustering because linkage in the cohort was strong. Across some 400 genotyped donors of the cohort, an average of 235,054 unique TCR beta nucleotide sequences per donor were sequenced, and 15% to 20% of those sequences were non-productive. To decide whether each TCR beta V gene segment behaved as functional or pseudogenic, an earlier analysis of 587 of the donors relied on high-throughput TCR beta sequencing. In a later genetic analysis, genome-wide SNP genotypes for about 55% of the roughly 670 donors were used, and that subset was treated as a discovery cohort. Roughly 300 gigabases of sequencing data and tens of millions of unique TCR sequences were included in an early release covering about 600 HLA-typed donors. High-throughput TCR immunosequencing, statistical association of individual TCRs with disease status, and machine learning were combined to predict cytomegalovirus infection status. The number of typed donors differed by locus: roughly 620-640 for A, B, C, DRB1 and DQB1; 500 to 550 for DQA1; some 610 for DPA1; and approximately 450 for DPB1. In addition to the first cohort of 500 to 850 subjects, a separate validation cohort of approximately 130 different subjects was used. Both class I and class II loci were covered by HLA typing, at four-digit resolution. The study aimed to test whether signatures of past pathogen exposure could be identified by cataloging public T cell receptors. A later analysis re-analyzed previously published TCR beta repertoires from about 730 donors and added high-resolution HLA genotyping to study TCR occurrence patterns. The later analysis used no new phenotypic data to find candidate immune exposures, relying instead on TCR beta sequences and their occurrence across donors.

Concerning this clone itself: The specificity of this receptor is unknown. No base qualities exist here, and no much larger clone lies one base off it.

The library was built by means of the immunoSEQ multiplex PCR assay. A mixture of 60 forward primers for TCR Vbeta segments and 13 reverse primers for TCR Jbeta segments was used in the multiplex PCR. The CDR3 region of rearranged TCR beta genes was amplified from genomic DNA with a multiplex PCR assay. The Illumina HiSeq System was used to sequence the amplified TCR beta libraries as 87-base-pair reads. Per the authors' processing: In a later analysis, 80 million or so unique TCR beta chains were counted across the 650 to 700 repertoires, and roughly 11 million of these chains were shared by at least two donors. To remove PCR and sequencing errors, raw reads were error-corrected and collapsed into unique sequences using a nearest-neighbor algorithm that merged closely related sequences. To assign V, D and J gene segments, CDR3 sequences were aligned to IMGT reference sequences. For a sequence to be retained, a match of at least six nucleotides was required to both a V gene segment and a J gene segment. Rearrangements were called productive when the CDR3 lacked stop codons and stayed in frame with V and J; all others were non-productive. Following IMGT convention, CDR3 was defined as the stretch from the second conserved V-encoded cysteine to the conserved J-encoded phenylalanine. The earlier analysis of roughly 590 of the donors excluded any sequence lacking an unambiguous match to a single V gene segment. In an earlier analysis of approximately 590 of the donors, a V segment was called functional when productive rearrangements were above 56.7%, and segregating when the standard deviation between donors exceeded 5%. To diagnose cytomegalovirus status from the catalog of TCR beta chain sequences, a statistical classification framework was built. In a later analysis, TCR nucleotide sequences were compared against IMGT/GENE-DB human TR gene sequences so that V and J genes could be assigned. In a later analysis, CDR3 sequences and most-parsimonious VDJ recombination scenarios were assigned using the TCRdist pipeline. In a later analysis, each TCR beta chain was defined by its CDR3 amino acid sequence together with its V-gene family, and reads without a unique V-gene family were excluded. As a way to deal with suspected cross-contamination and a sequencing artifact, a later analysis dropped 450 to 600 nucleotide sequences that were highly shared and had low generation probability. For each public chain, a later analysis derived a clonal expansion index from normalized ranks of inferred template counts within each repertoire. In a later analysis, generation probabilities were computed with a VDJ recombination model fitted to out-of-frame rearrangements, and the resulting probabilities were checked against IGoR. In a later analysis, hypergeometric tests were used to score TCR-TCR, TCR-HLA and TCR-CMV co-occurrence, with a repertoire-size bias correction applied to TCR pairs. To estimate false discovery rates, a later analysis permuted the HLA or CMV assignments 20 times. In a later analysis, co-occurring TCRs were grouped using DBSCAN, with TCRdist sequence similarity added in when clustering inside HLA-allele-positive subsets. For co-occurrence clustering, repertoires with fewer than 30,000 or more than 120,000 public chains were excluded, along with 5 or 6 repertoires with anomalous nucleotide sharing. The clones in this table, taken by TCRdb from immuneACCESS, are in-frame only. Not every clone is retained; where verified, under half of the shortfall comes from an unresolved V gene, and the cause of the rest is unknown. V and J calls and clone size are copied from that table; D and trimming were computed from the DNA. The sample table contains under 200,000 clones; only one count was recorded for around 80% of them. About 1.9% of the sample goes to the ten largest clones.

The CDR3 covers 12 residues, taking in both the cysteine and the phenylalanine. CDR3 DNA is the only sequence kept; it has 36 bases, read in frame from the first base. V and J are trimmed by 4 bases and 14 bases, and the gene matches miss 5 bases of the junction. The germline V gene (reference sequence) gives CDR1 as MNHNY and CDR2 as SVGAGI. In total, 500 to 700 healthy bone marrow donors made up the cohort. At the time of sampling, all cohort members were nominally healthy, though unrecorded immune exposures were likely present. The donor was CMV seropositive and belonged to the group of 250 to 300 seropositive cohort members. A peripheral blood sample was collected from each donor, and TCR beta sequencing was performed on peripheral blood mononuclear cells. Genomic DNA extraction from the blood cell samples was performed with the Qiagen DNeasy Blood Extraction Kit. What the research found in general, with its limitations: The sequencing pipeline was judged likely to have produced a cluster of highly shared sequence variants as a technical artifact. A further reported finding was that TCR beta sequences accurately predicted the HLA-A and HLA-B alleles for most subjects in the first cohort. Because HLA typing was missing for some donors at each locus, association tests included only the typed subset. The classifier was reported to diagnose cytomegalovirus status with high specificity and sensitivity in both the original and validation cohorts. Some IMGT-functional V segments, including TRBV6-2 and TRBV6-3, could not be distinguished by the 87-base-pair reads and were therefore excluded. A later analysis found that TCR association rates varied across HLA loci, with DRB1 alleles showing the most associated TCRs and HLA-C alleles the fewest. In vitro tests confirmed that a few of the cytomegalovirus-associated TCR beta chains recognize cytomegalovirus antigens. In a later genetic analysis, a missense DCLRE1C variant was associated with V-gene and J-gene trimming of TCR beta chains, and the association was replicated in an independent cohort. According to a later genetic analysis, donors in an Asian-associated ancestry cluster had fewer N-insertions in productive TCRs than the approximately 710-donor mean. In a later analysis, about 16,000 TCR beta sequences were associated with specific HLA alleles at a false discovery rate of 0.05. Immune exposure information for the cohort was limited to CMV serostatus. Compared with equally common non-associated chains, HLA-associated TCR beta chains in a later analysis were more clonally expanded and had lower generation probabilities. Roughly uniform sequencing depth across donors was assumed in presence/absence analyses, although this assumption may not hold. Broadly in line with IMGT annotations, most TCR beta V segments showed up in productive rearrangements about 90% or about 30% of the time in an earlier analysis of about 500 of the donors. In a later analysis, most CMV-associated TCR beta chains were found to appear HLA-restricted, with HLA associations seemingly driven largely by CMV exposure. A later analysis reported that several top co-occurrence clusters appeared linked to parvovirus B19, influenza, CMV and Epstein-Barr virus. The authors suggested that the approach could potentially be extended to other disease states and immunological phenotypes. Only TCR beta chains were sequenced in this cohort, and the absence of alpha or paired-chain data limited detectable features. In the study, 150 to 200 TCR beta chains were listed as associated with cytomegalovirus. Most TCR sequences were seen in very few donors, while some public TCRs were found in many individuals. Correlated functional status among segregating V segments might reflect linkage disequilibrium, but an unknown experimental factor could not be ruled out. When HLA alleles, especially DR and DQ, strongly co-occurred, attributing TCR associations to individual alleles was difficult. The earlier analysis of around 600 of the donors excluded some 15 rarely observed V segments, including chromosome 9 orphons, because counts were too low.

This TCR came from a woman aged 25 to 39 in good health and CMV-seropositive. The V and J genes are TRBV6-6 and TRBJ2-1; the central 10 bases match TRBD2. Sample: PBMCs. The DNA sequence is given as TGTGCCAGCAGTTTGACTAGCGGGCCCGAGTTCTTC. Translated, this is CASSLTSGPEFF.